A single sample gave rise to the 10 T cell receptor beta chains below, sequenced in a study of blood T cell repertoires in COVID-19. The repertoire was sequenced with immunoSEQ multiplex PCR; TCRdb's copy has only in-frame clones and lacks some. The data show roughly 120,000 clones, with roughly 83% seen just once and 2% to 2.5% held by the top ten. Source material: peripheral blood. The receptors were sampled from a young man with acute or convalescent COVID-19.

The chain links TRBV10-3 to TRBJ2-7; tentative D call: TRBD2 (5 bases). V lost 6 bases and J lost 0, with 15 bases in between. The CDR3 sequence is 15 residues long. The germline V gene encodes CDR1 ENHRY and CDR2 SYGVKD. The CDR3 DNA reads as TGTGCCATCAGGTCTGACGGTGGGAGCTCCTACGAGCAGTACGTC. This translates into CAIRSDGGSSYEQYV.

This chain joins TRBV5-5 and TRBJ2-1, with a tentative D call TRBD2 (6 bases). The CDR3 covers 13 residues. Looked up from germline, CDR1 is SGHKS and CDR2 is YYEKEE (reference sequence). Between the trimmed V and J ends, which lost 1 base and 13 bases, there was a span of 15 bases. The CDR3: CASSLRPGLAQFF. DNA of the CDR3: TGTGCCAGCAGCTTGCGGCCGGGACTCGCTCAGTTCTTC.

This chain links TRBV18 with TRBJ2-1; 7 bases map to TRBD1. Germline-derived CDR1 and CDR2 are KGHSH and LQKENI. V lost 4 bases to trimming and J lost 3 bases; unmatched junction nucleotides: 6. The CDR3 has 15 amino acids. CDR3 amino acids: CASSLLWTGYNEQFF. Written as DNA, the CDR3 is TGTGCCAGCTCACTACTTTGGACAGGCTACAATGAGCAGTTCTTC.

This clone was observed a few times. The V and J genes are TRBV11-2 and TRBJ1-2; TRBD1 matches at 7 bases. CDR1 SGHAT and CDR2 FQNNGV come from the germline V gene. J was trimmed by 4 bases and V by 5 bases; bases with no gene match: 4. The CDR3 consists of 13 residues. The CDR3 bases are TGTGCCAGCAGCCTAACAGGGGTCTATGGCTACACCTTC. Its translation: CASSLTGVYGYTF.

This clone was seen a few times. The chain links TRBV21-1 to TRBJ1-1; the DNA was not compared with TRBD1, the D call given in the table. TRBV21-1 is marked as a pseudogene. The CDR3 runs to 13 residues. CDR3 nucleotides: TGTGCCAGCAGCAAACTCGACAGAACTGAAGCTTTCTTT. Encoded protein: CASSKLDRTEAFF.

This rearrangement joins TRBV2 to TRBJ1-1; no clear D. The CDR3 loop spans 13 amino acids. Germline CDR1 SNHLY, CDR2 FYNNEI. Trimming cost V 5 bases and J 0 bases, with 7 bases left between them. The CDR3 nucleotides are TGTGCCAGCAGTACTGATATGAACACTGAAGCTTTCTTT. Its translation is CASSTDMNTEAFF. Complete variable domain (other parts from reference TRBV2 and TRBJ1-1): EPEVTQTPSHQVTQMGQEVILRCVPISNHLYFYWYRQILGQKVEFLVSFYNNEISEKSEIFDDQFSVERPDGSNFTLKIRSTKLEDSAMYFCASSTDMNTEAFFGQGTRLTVV.

V usage is TRBV12-3 or TRBV12-4 and J usage is TRBJ2-1; 10 bases align to TRBD2. The J segment lost 5 bases and the V segment lost 6 bases, leaving 1 base of the junction unmatched. The CDR3 runs 13 residues. In DNA form, the CDR3 reads TGTGCCAGCAGCGGACTAGCGGACAATGAGCAGTTCTTC. Amino acids: CASSGLADNEQFF.

The chain recombines TRBV7-2 with TRBJ1-1; the match to TRBD1 covers 7 bases. Germline CDR1 is SGHTA and CDR2 is FQGNSA. The CDR3 loop spans 17 amino acids. V trimming: 4 bases; J trimming: 4 bases; junction bases outside the gene matches: 15. CDR3 sequence: CASSWWQGGRRGTEAFF. The CDR3 bases are TGTGCCAGCAGCTGGTGGCAGGGGGGCCGACGAGGCACTGAAGCTTTCTTT. The entire variable domain, with the rest obtained from reference TRBV7-2 and TRBJ1-1, is as follows: GAGVSQSPSNKVTEKGKDVELRCDPISGHTALYWYRQSLGQGLEFLIYFQGNSAPDKSGLPSDRFSAERTGGSVSTLTIQRTQQEDSAVYLCASSWWQGGRRGTEAFFGQGTRLTVV.

The V and J genes are TRBV6-1 and TRBJ2-7, with D uncertain. V was clipped by 3 bases and J by 3 bases, with 12 bases between them. Germline V CDR1 and CDR2: MNHNS, SASEGT. CDR3 length: 14 residues. For the CDR3, the DNA is TGTGCCAGCAGTGACAGGATGCCCAACTACGAGCAGTACTTC. Protein product: CASSDRMPNYEQYF.

This chain links TRBV7-2 with TRBJ2-7, with D hard to call. The germline V gene has CDR1 SGHTA and CDR2 FQGNSA. Deletions cut 1 base from V and 2 bases from J, with 6 bases between. The CDR3 is 13 residues long. CDR3 residues: CASSLDRPYEQYF. The DNA of the CDR3 is TGTGCCAGCAGCTTAGACAGACCCTACGAGCAGTACTTC.